The 31 T cell receptor beta chains in this list originate from one sample, sequenced in a study of PD-1 blockade in classical Hodgkin lymphoma (dated by TCRdb to the early 2020s). The library was built by means of the immunoSEQ multiplex PCR assay. Held by TCRdb, this immuneACCESS table contains in-frame sequences only and omits some clones. Under half of the omission traces to an unresolved V gene where checked; the cause of the rest is unknown. The sample table holds 25,000 to 35,000 clones, of which roughly 70% were seen once. The ten largest make up more than 2.5% of the sample. Taken with the paper, the label for time point translates to: cycle 2 day 1 (C2D1) of nivolumab. Relapse after autologous stem cell transplantation had occurred in all trial patients, and cohorts A, B and C were distinguished by prior brentuximab vedotin exposure. Sequenced here: peripheral blood mononuclear cells (PBMCs), sampled before the second cycle of nivolumab. These receptors were collected from a human donor with classical Hodgkin lymphoma.

In this sample, this clone turned up once. This chain joins TRBV28 and TRBJ2-2; no firm D call. The V end was cut by 1 base, the J end by 6 bases, with 6 bases between. The CDR3 spans 13 residues. Germline CDR1 MDHEN, CDR2 SYDVKM. CDR3: CASSLLEAGELFF. The CDR3 DNA sequence: TGTGCCAGCAGTTTATTAGAGGCCGGGGAGCTGTTTTTT.

In its sample, this clone was seen once. V and J are TRBV6-6 and TRBJ2-7; D is unresolved. The CDR3 is 13 residues long. The germline V gene has CDR1 MNHNY and CDR2 SVGAGI (reference sequence). The ends were cut back, 2 bases at V and 4 bases at J, with 9 bases in the middle. The CDR3 loop reads CASSYEKPYEQYF. In DNA form, the CDR3 reads TGTGCCAGCAGTTACGAGAAACCATACGAGCAGTACTTC.

The rearrangement uses TRBV6-8 and TRBJ1-1, with unresolved D. V gave up 8 bases and J gave up 2 bases, with 12 bases separating them. This CDR3 has 13 amino acids. Per the germline V gene, CDR1 is MNHGY and CDR2 is SAAAGT. This CDR3 is CASREGVNTEAFF. The CDR3 region has the DNA TGTGCCAGCCGCGAGGGAGTTAACACTGAAGCTTTCTTT.

V usage is TRBV11-1 and J usage is TRBJ1-6; 9 nucleotides agree with TRBD1. J lost 11 bases, V lost 5 bases, and 10 bases had no gene match. Per the germline V gene, CDR1 is SGHAT and CDR2 is FQDESV (reference sequence). CDR3 length: 15 amino acids. CDR3 protein: CASSATGTGRTPLHF. In DNA, the CDR3 is TGTGCCAGCAGCGCGACCGGGACAGGGAGGACACCCCTCCACTTT.

This clone was seen a handful of times. The chain couples TRBV5-6 to TRBJ1-1, with D tentatively TRBD1 (5 bases). V was clipped by 0 bases and J by 4 bases, with 7 bases between them. Germline values: CDR1 SGHDT, CDR2 YYEEEE. The CDR3 loop spans 13 amino acids. The chain's CDR3 is CASSLGGTTEAFF. As DNA, the CDR3 is TGTGCCAGCAGCTTGGGGGGGACCACTGAAGCTTTCTTT.

This clone was observed a handful of times. This rearrangement joins TRBV7-9 to TRBJ1-2; D unclear. V lost 0 bases and J 4 bases, leaving 9 bases between the germline ends. The CDR3 consists of 14 residues. CDR1 and CDR2 from the germline V gene are SEHNR and FQNEAQ (reference sequence). The CDR3 here is CASSLALSGYGYTF. The CDR3 DNA reads TGTGCCAGCAGCTTAGCGCTTTCGGGCTATGGCTACACCTTC.

CDR3 amino acids: CASSAREGQAWESSYNSPLHF. CDR3 DNA sequence: TGTGCCAGCAGCGCCAGGGAGGGACAGGCATGGGAAAGCTCCTATAATTCACCCCTCCACTTT. This chain links TRBV2 with TRBJ1-6, with 8 bases matching TRBD1. The CDR3 has 21 residues. CDR1 is SNHLY and CDR2 is FYNNEI in the germline V gene. V was pared by 6 bases and J by 0 bases, with 19 bases of the junction left unmatched. The full variable domain, its missing parts supplied by reference TRBV2 and TRBJ1-6, is EPEVTQTPSHQVTQMGQEVILRCVPISNHLYFYWYRQILGQKVEFLVSFYNNEISEKSEIFDDQFSVERPDGSNFTLKIRSTKLEDSAMYFCASSAREGQAWESSYNSPLHFGNGTRLTVT.

This rearrangement joins TRBV12-2 to TRBJ2-7; the table's D call, TRBD2, has no DNA check behind it. TRBV12-2 is noted as a pseudogene. This CDR3 is built from 13 residues. The chain's CDR3 is CASRLSRSSLQYF. The CDR3 nucleotides read TGTGCAAGTCGCCTGTCCCGATCAAGCCTTCAGTACTTC.

The chain has TRBV6-5 and TRBJ1-2; D perhaps matches TRBD1 (5 bases). Trimming stripped 2 bases from V and 0 bases from J, with 10 bases between. The CDR3 contains 15 residues. Germline CDR1 and CDR2: MNHEY and SVGAGI. In nucleotides, the CDR3 is TGTGCCAGCAGTTACGCAACAGGAACTAACTATGGCTACACCTTC. Amino acid sequence: CASSYATGTNYGYTF.

The chain couples TRBV6-1 to TRBJ2-1; D is ambiguous. The CDR3 spans 13 residues. The germline V gene has CDR1 MNHNS and CDR2 SASEGT. V lost 5 bases and J 8 bases, leaving 13 bases between the germline ends. In nucleotides, the CDR3 is TGTGCCAGCAGTAATCCCAGCCTACATGAGCAGTTCTTC. This gives the protein CASSNPSLHEQFF.

This sequence joins TRBV7-2 and TRBJ1-5, with D perhaps matching TRBD1 (5 bases). V was cut by 5 bases and J by 2 bases, with 13 bases left in between. The CDR3 runs 15 residues. CDR1 SGHTA and CDR2 FQGNSA come from the germline V gene. CDR3 nucleotide sequence: TGTGCCAGCAGCGCCGGGGGGGACGGCAATCAGCCCCAGCATTTT. This sequence encodes CASSAGGDGNQPQHF.

The chain links TRBV5-6 to TRBJ1-1; D gene uncertain. Germline V gives CDR1 SGHDT, CDR2 YYEEEE. The germline V and J ends were trimmed by 4 bases and 2 bases, with 9 bases remaining between them. There are 13 residues in the CDR3. Here the CDR3 reads CASSPGINTEAFF. Here the CDR3 DNA reads TGTGCCAGCAGCCCTGGGATAAACACTGAAGCTTTCTTT.

The J gene is TRBJ1-4, the V gene TRBV6-6, with TRBD1 matching 9 bases. V shed 0 bases and J 15 bases; nucleotides not matched to a gene: 11. In germline, CDR1 is MNHNY, CDR2 SVGAGI (reference sequence). This CDR3 has 15 residues. In DNA form, the CDR3 reads TGTGCCAGCAGTTACTCGACAGGGGGAGCTTGGAGTTTGTTTTTT. Translation gives CASSYSTGGAWSLFF.

The V call is TRBV6-5, the J call TRBJ1-1; unclear D gene. V was cut by 6 bases and J by 0 bases, with 14 bases left in between. The CDR3 has 15 amino acids. Germline V gene sequence: CDR1 MNHEY, CDR2 SVGAGI. CDR3 sequence (DNA): TGTGCCAGCAGCCTAGGTAGGATCATGAACACTGAAGCTTTCTTT. It codes for CASSLGRIMNTEAFF.

The chain recombines TRBV27 with TRBJ1-2; D is undetermined. This CDR3 region has 14 residues. V dropped 5 bases and J dropped 2 bases, with 12 bases sitting between them. The germline V gene has CDR1 MNHEY and CDR2 SMNVEV (reference sequence). This CDR3 reads CASSATLTNYGYTF. For the CDR3, the DNA is TGTGCCAGCAGTGCGACCCTCACCAACTATGGCTACACCTTC.

The V and J genes are TRBV7-9 and TRBJ1-1, with D maybe TRBD1 (6 bases). This CDR3 has 16 amino acids. From germline, CDR1 is SEHNR and CDR2 FQNEAQ (reference sequence). V lost 3 bases, J lost 1 base, and 15 bases lay in between. The CDR3 spells CASSFNPRGPNTEAFF. In DNA form, the CDR3 reads TGTGCCAGCAGCTTCAACCCCAGGGGACCGAACACTGAAGCTTTCTTT.

This sequence joins TRBV19 and TRBJ2-2; no clear D gene. This CDR3 has 13 amino acids. Germline CDR1 reads LNHDA; CDR2 reads SQIVND (reference sequence). V was pared by 1 base and J by 4 bases, with 4 bases between. DNA of the CDR3: TGTGCCAGTAGTATAGCGGCCACCGGGGAGCTGTTTTTT. Protein product: CASSIAATGELFF.

The DNA of the CDR3 is TGTGCCAGCAGCGTCCTGGGGTACGAGCAGTACTTC. This gives the protein CASSVLGYEQYF. This chain uses TRBV5-4 with TRBJ2-7; D is unclear. This CDR3 has 12 amino acids. Between the trimmed V and J ends, which lost 4 bases and 4 bases, there was a span of 9 bases. CDR1 is SGHNT, CDR2 YYREEE, per germline (reference sequence).

The V and J genes are TRBV27 and TRBJ2-3; D not certain. V was trimmed by 2 bases and J by 3 bases, leaving 6 bases between them. This CDR3 has 13 amino acids. Germline values: CDR1 MNHEY, CDR2 SMNVEV (reference sequence). DNA for the CDR3: TGTGCCAGCAGTTTACTGGGGACAGATACGCAGTATTTT. Translation: CASSLLGTDTQYF.

The rearrangement links TRBV10-3 to TRBJ2-5; D not resolved. CDR3 length equals 13 residues. Germline V gene sequence: CDR1 ENHRY, CDR2 SYGVKD. The V and J ends lost 2 bases and 5 bases respectively, with 9 bases between them. The CDR3 loop reads CAISEVQGETQYF. The CDR3 nucleotides read TGTGCCATCAGTGAGGTACAAGGGGAGACCCAGTACTTC.

The V gene is TRBV28, the J gene TRBJ1-2; unclear D gene. Trimming left V 8 bases short and J 8 bases short, with 9 bases between. Germline V gene lookup returns CDR1 MDHEN and CDR2 SYDVKM. There are 10 residues in the CDR3. The CDR3 spells CASLSSGYTF. The CDR3 nucleotides read TGTGCCAGCTTGAGCTCGGGCTACACCTTC.

The chain combines TRBV5-1 with TRBJ2-1, with 10 bases fitting TRBD1. CDR3 size: 15 residues. After removal of 4 bases from V and 7 bases from J, the junction contained 8 bases not matched to a gene. The V gene's germline CDR1 is SGHRS and CDR2 YFSETQ. CDR3 amino acids: CASSHGQGGRNEQFF. The CDR3, as DNA: TGCGCCAGCAGCCACGGACAGGGGGGGAGGAATGAGCAGTTCTTC. Full variable domain (rest looked up from reference TRBV5-1 and TRBJ2-1): KAGVTQTPRYLIKTRGQQVTLSCSPISGHRSVSWYQQTPGQGLQFLFEYFSETQRNKGNFPGRFSGRQFSNSRSEMNVSTLELGDSALYLCASSHGQGGRNEQFFGPGTRLTVL.

The rearrangement uses TRBV4-3 and TRBJ1-2; no clear D. Germline V CDR1 and CDR2: LGHNA, YSLEER. The CDR3 is made up of 14 amino acids. The V end was cut by 1 base, the J end by 3 bases, with 9 bases between. The CDR3 protein is CASSQGLEDYGYTF. The CDR3 DNA reads TGCGCCAGCAGCCAAGGTTTAGAGGACTATGGCTACACCTTC.

The chain is built from TRBV9 and TRBJ2-1; 11 bases agree with TRBD2. The germline V gene has CDR1 SGDLS and CDR2 YYNGEE. This CDR3 spans 19 amino acids. The J segment lost 2 bases and the V segment lost 1 base, leaving 11 bases of the junction unmatched. In DNA form, the CDR3 reads TGTGCCAGCAGCGTAAGAGGGGTCGTAGCGGGGGGGACCTACAATGAGCAGTTCTTC. This translates into CASSVRGVVAGGTYNEQFF.

This chain links TRBV19 with TRBJ2-3; TRBD2 matches 7 bases. The V and J ends lost 3 bases and 3 bases, in that order; junction bases with no gene match: 9. The CDR3 covers 16 residues. Germline V CDR1 and CDR2: LNHDA, SQIVND (reference sequence). CDR3 protein: CASSMRRDYVTDTQYF. The CDR3 DNA sequence: TGTGCCAGTAGTATGCGCCGGGACTACGTTACAGATACGCAGTATTTT.

This chain links TRBV6-6 with TRBJ1-5; possible D gene TRBD1, 6 bases. Germline V CDR1 and CDR2: MNHNY, SVGAGI (reference sequence). Trimming pared 6 bases from V and 4 bases from J, leaving 10 bases between. The CDR3 sequence is 13 residues long. The CDR3: CASRTQGNQPQHF. Here the CDR3 DNA reads TGTGCCAGCAGGACCCAGGGGAATCAGCCCCAGCATTTT.

This clone was counted a single time. The chain's CDR3 is CARSLPPGQKNFITGELFF. In DNA, the CDR3 is TGTGCCAGAAGCTTACCTCCGGGACAGAAAAATTTTATCACCGGGGAGCTGTTTTTT. The chain is built from TRBV5-3 and TRBJ2-2, with 7 bases matching TRBD1. TRBV5-3 is filed as an ORF, its function uncertain. V dropped 2 bases and J dropped 4; count of bases not matched to a gene: 17. This CDR3 spans 19 amino acids.

The chain carries TRBV30 and TRBJ2-4; 9 bases align to TRBD1. Germline loops: CDR1 GTSNPN, CDR2 SVGIG (reference sequence). J gave up 11 bases and V 0 bases, and 5 bases lay outside the gene matches. The CDR3 spans 13 residues. The CDR3 DNA is TGTGCCTGGAGTGTCCGACAGGGGGAGGTTCAGTACTTC. Its protein is CAWSVRQGEVQYF.

The CDR3, as DNA: TGCGCCAGCAGTACGACAGGGGGCTCCTACGAGCAGTACTTC. Its translation: CASSTTGGSYEQYF. This chain connects TRBV4-1 to TRBJ2-7; 9 bases are a match to TRBD1. With 6 bases clipped from V and 0 bases from J, the junction kept 3 bases outside the gene matches. The CDR3 is 14 residues long. Germline V CDR1 and CDR2: MGHRA, YSYEKL.

In this sample, this clone turned up a few times. J is TRBJ1-3 and V is TRBV27, with TRBD1 matching 7 bases. In germline, CDR1 is MNHEY, CDR2 SMNVEV (reference sequence). The length of the CDR3 is 13 residues. The V gene end was trimmed by 6 bases and the J gene end by 2 bases; junction bases not matched to a gene: 1. CDR3 protein: CASRTGTGNTIYF. In DNA form, the CDR3 reads TGTGCCAGCAGGACAGGGACTGGAAACACCATATATTTT.

This clone appeared once. V is TRBV4-3 and J is TRBJ1-2; maybe TRBD1 (6 bases). CDR3 length: 11 amino acids. The germline V gene encodes CDR1 LGHNA and CDR2 YSLEER. V lost 7 bases, J lost 6 bases, and 9 bases lay in between. The CDR3, as DNA: TGCGCCAGCAAGGGGGTTCATGGCTACACCTTC. Encoded protein: CASKGVHGYTF.